Listed below are T cell receptor beta chains from one sample, sequenced in a study of cytotoxic CD8 clonotypes in ibrutinib-treated CLL. TCRdb keeps only in-frame clones here, not all; method: immunoSEQ multiplex PCR. In the table there are tens of thousands of clones, about nine tenths of which are singletons. This specimen consisted of PBMCs, obtained after 12 months of ibrutinib treatment. These receptors came from a human donor with chronic lymphocytic leukemia. Each CDR3 is given with its conserved first and last residue. The D gene is left open where the match is weak. Clone sizes are given selectively: once, few, many, or a class where the clone is expanded.

J gene: TRBJ2-7; clone size: .; D gene: .; V gene: TRBV29-1; CDR3 protein: CSVVGLSGSEQYF; CDR3 DNA: TGCAGCGTGGTCGGGTTGTCAGGGAGCGAGCAGTACTTC
J gene: TRBJ1-2; clone size: .; D gene: .; V gene: TRBV28; CDR3 protein: CASSQQGGYGYTF; CDR3 DNA: TGTGCCAGCAGTCAACAGGGAGGCTATGGCTACACCTTC
J gene: TRBJ2-4; clone size: .; D gene: TRBD2; V gene: TRBV19; CDR3 protein: CASSPRLGASGGFAKNIQYF; CDR3 DNA: TGTGCCAGTAGTCCGCGGCTAGGGGCTAGCGGGGGATTTGCCAAAAACATTCAGTACTTC
J gene: TRBJ2-7; clone size: .; D gene: .; V gene: TRBV28; CDR3 protein: CASSLYRRSSYEQYF; CDR3 DNA: TGTGCCAGCAGTTTGTACCGGCGGAGCTCCTACGAGCAGTACTTC
J gene: TRBJ2-7; clone size: .; D gene: TRBD1; V gene: TRBV6-5; CDR3 protein: CASSQDRGYEQYF; CDR3 DNA: TGTGCCAGTTCCCAGGACAGGGGCTACGAGCAGTACTTC
J gene: TRBJ2-2; clone size: few; D gene: .; V gene: TRBV5-1; CDR3 protein: CASSFGGRATGELFF; CDR3 DNA: TGCGCCAGCAGCTTTGGGGGGCGAGCCACCGGGGAGCTGTTTTTT
J gene: TRBJ1-4; clone size: .; D gene: .; V gene: TRBV19; CDR3 protein: CASSPTLGATNEKLFF; CDR3 DNA: TGTGCCAGTAGCCCAACGTTAGGGGCGACTAATGAAAAACTGTTTTTT
J gene: TRBJ2-5; clone size: .; D gene: .; V gene: TRBV29-1; CDR3 protein: CSVAGLWETQYF; CDR3 DNA: TGCAGCGTTGCTGGGCTTTGGGAGACCCAGTACTTC
J gene: TRBJ2-4; clone size: .; D gene: TRBD2; V gene: TRBV30; CDR3 protein: CAWTPGGAKNIQYF; CDR3 DNA: TGTGCCTGGACCCCGGGGGGTGCCAAAAACATTCAGTACTTC
J gene: TRBJ1-3; clone size: .; D gene: .; V gene: TRBV7-2; CDR3 protein: CASSLAGGTSGNTIYF; CDR3 DNA: TGTGCCAGCAGCTTAGCAGGGGGGACCTCTGGAAACACCATATATTTT
J gene: TRBJ2-1; clone size: .; D gene: .; V gene: TRBV6-5; CDR3 protein: CASSSQLVGEQFF; CDR3 DNA: TGTGCCAGCAGTTCCCAACTAGTTGGTGAGCAGTTCTTC
J gene: TRBJ2-7; clone size: .; D gene: TRBD2; V gene: TRBV19; CDR3 protein: CASSIVSGSQGEQYF; CDR3 DNA: TGTGCCAGTAGTATCGTTAGCGGGAGTCAGGGCGAGCAGTACTTC
J gene: TRBJ2-5; clone size: .; D gene: TRBD2; V gene: TRBV11-3; CDR3 protein: CASSLSSGRDQETQYF; CDR3 DNA: TGTGCCAGCAGCTTATCGAGCGGGAGGGACCAAGAGACCCAGTACTTC
J gene: TRBJ2-3; clone size: once; D gene: TRBD2; V gene: TRBV10-3; CDR3 protein: CAISMPSGPAFTDTQYF; CDR3 DNA: TGTGCCATCAGCATGCCTAGCGGGCCGGCGTTCACAGATACGCAGTATTTT
J gene: TRBJ1-1; clone size: .; D gene: .; V gene: TRBV15; CDR3 protein: CATSRAGGAFF; CDR3 DNA: TGTGCCACCAGCAGAGCGGGGGGAGCTTTCTTT
J gene: TRBJ2-1; clone size: .; D gene: TRBD1; V gene: TRBV29-1; CDR3 protein: CSVSRQGNEQFF; CDR3 DNA: TGCAGCGTCAGTAGACAGGGCAATGAGCAGTTCTTC
J gene: TRBJ1-2; clone size: once; D gene: .; V gene: TRBV29-1; CDR3 protein: CSVEAHQYGYTF; CDR3 DNA: TGCAGCGTTGAAGCCCACCAATATGGCTACACCTTC
J gene: TRBJ2-3; clone size: .; D gene: .; V gene: TRBV6-5; CDR3 protein: CTSKAVWDADTQYF; CDR3 DNA: TGTACCTCTAAAGCGGTATGGGACGCAGATACGCAGTATTTT
J gene: TRBJ1-2; clone size: .; D gene: .; V gene: TRBV9; CDR3 protein: CASSVMTNYGYTF; CDR3 DNA: TGTGCCAGCAGCGTAATGACTAACTATGGCTACACCTTC
J gene: TRBJ2-1; clone size: .; D gene: TRBD2; V gene: TRBV7-3; CDR3 protein: CASSLRSSGGLYNEQFF; CDR3 DNA: TGTGCCAGCAGCTTAAGGTCTAGCGGGGGATTATACAATGAGCAGTTCTTC
J gene: TRBJ1-2; clone size: .; D gene: TRBD1; V gene: TRBV29-1; CDR3 protein: CSVEFTGTEANYGYTF; CDR3 DNA: TGCAGCGTAGAGTTTACCGGGACAGAAGCTAACTATGGCTACACCTTC
J gene: TRBJ1-1; clone size: .; D gene: .; V gene: TRBV5-1; CDR3 protein: CASSLARNTEAFF; CDR3 DNA: TGCGCCAGCAGCTTGGCGCGTAACACTGAAGCTTTCTTT
J gene: TRBJ2-7; clone size: .; D gene: .; V gene: TRBV30; CDR3 protein: CACVPPTSSYEQYF; CDR3 DNA: TGTGCCTGCGTTCCCCCGACGAGCTCCTACGAGCAGTACTTC
J gene: TRBJ2-2; clone size: .; D gene: .; V gene: TRBV19; CDR3 protein: CASSIGLGNTGELFF; CDR3 DNA: TGTGCCAGTAGTATCGGTCTTGGGAACACCGGGGAGCTGTTTTTT
J gene: TRBJ1-1; clone size: once; D gene: .; V gene: TRBV4-2; CDR3 protein: CASSQAAGNQKHEAFF; CDR3 DNA: TGTGCCAGCAGCCAAGCCGCCGGGAACCAAAAGCATGAAGCTTTCTTT
J gene: TRBJ2-7; clone size: .; D gene: .; V gene: TRBV9; CDR3 protein: CASSARPQQGYEQYF; CDR3 DNA: TGTGCCAGCAGCGCCCGACCGCAGCAAGGCTACGAGCAGTACTTC
J gene: TRBJ2-1; clone size: .; D gene: .; V gene: TRBV25-1; CDR3 protein: CASTRVGPRVEQFF; CDR3 DNA: TGTGCCAGCACTCGGGTGGGACCTCGCGTTGAGCAGTTCTTC
J gene: TRBJ1-1; clone size: .; D gene: TRBD1; V gene: TRBV5-4; CDR3 protein: CASISGGATEAFF; CDR3 DNA: TGTGCCAGCATATCAGGGGGCGCAACTGAAGCTTTCTTT
J gene: TRBJ2-5; clone size: .; D gene: .; V gene: TRBV15; CDR3 protein: CATSREATGLQETQYF; CDR3 DNA: TGTGCCACCAGCAGAGAGGCGACGGGACTCCAAGAGACCCAGTACTTC
J gene: TRBJ1-2; clone size: .; D gene: TRBD1; V gene: TRBV7-2; CDR3 protein: CASSQDRAGYTF; CDR3 DNA: TGTGCCAGCAGTCAAGACAGGGCCGGCTACACCTTC
J gene: TRBJ1-5; clone size: .; D gene: TRBD1; V gene: TRBV19; CDR3 protein: CASSIEGQGTNQPQHF; CDR3 DNA: TGTGCCAGTAGTATAGAGGGACAGGGGACCAATCAGCCCCAGCATTTT
J gene: TRBJ2-1; clone size: .; D gene: TRBD1; V gene: TRBV19; CDR3 protein: CASSIATGQGIFSYNEQFF; CDR3 DNA: TGTGCCAGTAGTATAGCGACGGGACAGGGGATCTTCTCCTACAATGAGCAGTTCTTC
J gene: TRBJ1-2; clone size: .; D gene: .; V gene: TRBV18; CDR3 protein: CASSPTTLGNGYTF; CDR3 DNA: TGTGCCAGCTCACCAACTACACTAGGGAATGGCTACACCTTC
J gene: TRBJ2-1; clone size: .; D gene: .; V gene: TRBV11-2; CDR3 protein: CASSLDEVEGPEQFF; CDR3 DNA: TGTGCCAGCAGCTTAGATGAGGTGGAGGGTCCCGAGCAGTTCTTC
J gene: TRBJ2-7; clone size: once; D gene: .; V gene: TRBV19; CDR3 protein: CASGQTNEQYF; CDR3 DNA: TGTGCCAGTGGACAGACGAATGAGCAGTACTTC
J gene: TRBJ2-3; clone size: .; D gene: .; V gene: TRBV11-3; CDR3 protein: CASSPRGVSTDTQYF; CDR3 DNA: TGTGCCAGCAGCCCGAGGGGAGTAAGCACAGATACGCAGTATTTT